This TCR beta chain stems from a study of cytomegalovirus exposure and HLA in healthy donors. Between the trimmed V and J ends, which lost 0 bases and 1 base, there was a span of 7 bases. CDR1 and CDR2 (germline): SGHRS, YFSETQ. This CDR3 contains 15 residues. Of note for this clone: The antigen is undetermined.

PCR used 60 Vbeta primers and 13 Jbeta primers. Data came from immunoSEQ multiplex PCR; TCRdb stores just in-frame clones and leaves some out. The sample has about 180,000 clones, 75% to 85% seen once; the top ten hold roughly 3.7%. Study-wide points: Diagnosis of cytomegalovirus status made by the classifier reportedly showed high specificity and sensitivity.

This TCR derives from a woman aged 55-69 years in good health and CMV-seropositive. The chain recombines TRBV5-1 with TRBJ1-4; D gene ambiguous. The sequenced sample was PBMCs. Here the CDR3 DNA reads TGCGCCAGCAGCTTGGGGGCAGGAACTAATGAAAAACTGTTTTTT. As protein: CASSLGAGTNEKLFF.